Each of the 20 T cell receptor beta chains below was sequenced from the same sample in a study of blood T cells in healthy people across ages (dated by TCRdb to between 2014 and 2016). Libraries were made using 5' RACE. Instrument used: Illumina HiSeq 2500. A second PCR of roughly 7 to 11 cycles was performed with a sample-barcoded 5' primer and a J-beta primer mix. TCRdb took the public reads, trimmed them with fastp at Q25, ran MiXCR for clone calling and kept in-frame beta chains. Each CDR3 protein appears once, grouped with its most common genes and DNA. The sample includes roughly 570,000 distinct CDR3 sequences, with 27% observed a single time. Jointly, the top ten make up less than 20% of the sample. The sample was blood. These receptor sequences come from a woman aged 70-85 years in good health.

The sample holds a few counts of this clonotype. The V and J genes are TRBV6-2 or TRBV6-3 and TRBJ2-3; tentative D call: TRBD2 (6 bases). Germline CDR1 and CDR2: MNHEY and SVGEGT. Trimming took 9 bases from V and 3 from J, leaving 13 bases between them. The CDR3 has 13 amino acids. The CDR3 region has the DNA TGTGCCAGTGGTGGGACTCTTACAGATACGCAGTATTTT. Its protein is CASGGTLTDTQYF.

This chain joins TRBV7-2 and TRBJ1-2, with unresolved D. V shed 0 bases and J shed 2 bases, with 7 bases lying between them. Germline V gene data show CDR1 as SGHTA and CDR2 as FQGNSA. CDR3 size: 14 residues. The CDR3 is CASSLAMQNYGYTF. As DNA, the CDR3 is TGTGCCAGCAGCTTAGCGATGCAGAACTATGGCTACACCTTC.

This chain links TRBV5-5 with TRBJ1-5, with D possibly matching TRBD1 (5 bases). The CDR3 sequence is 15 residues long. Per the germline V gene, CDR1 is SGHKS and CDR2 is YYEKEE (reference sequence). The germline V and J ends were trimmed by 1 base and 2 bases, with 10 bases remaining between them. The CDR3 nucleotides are TGTGCCAGCAGCTTGCTTCAGGGAGGCAATCAGCCCCAGCATTTT. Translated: CASSLLQGGNQPQHF.

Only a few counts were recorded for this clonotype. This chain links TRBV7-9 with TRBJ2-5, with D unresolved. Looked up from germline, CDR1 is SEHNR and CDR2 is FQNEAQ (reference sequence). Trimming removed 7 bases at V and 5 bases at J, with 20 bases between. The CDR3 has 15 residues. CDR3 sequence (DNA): TGTGCCAGCACCCATCCGGTTTCGGGTCCCGAGACCCAGTACTTC. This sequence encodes CASTHPVSGPETQYF.

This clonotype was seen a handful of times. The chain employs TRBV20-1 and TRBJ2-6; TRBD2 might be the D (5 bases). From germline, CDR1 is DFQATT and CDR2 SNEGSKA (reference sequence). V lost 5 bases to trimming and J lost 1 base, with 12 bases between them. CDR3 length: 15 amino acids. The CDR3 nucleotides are TGCAGTGCTCCCCTGAGGGCTTCTGGGGCCAACGTCCTGACTTTC. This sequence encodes CSAPLRASGANVLTF.

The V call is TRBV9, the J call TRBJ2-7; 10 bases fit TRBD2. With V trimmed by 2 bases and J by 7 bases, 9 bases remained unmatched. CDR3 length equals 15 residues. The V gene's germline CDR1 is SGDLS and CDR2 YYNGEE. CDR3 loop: CASSVSTGTSVEQYF. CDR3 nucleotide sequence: TGTGCCAGCAGCGTGAGTACCGGGACTAGCGTAGAGCAGTACTTC.

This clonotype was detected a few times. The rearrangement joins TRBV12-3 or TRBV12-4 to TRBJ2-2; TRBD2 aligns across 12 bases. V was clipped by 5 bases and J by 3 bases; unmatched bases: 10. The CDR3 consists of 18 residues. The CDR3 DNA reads TGTGCCAGCAGTGTCCGTCCCGGACTAGCGGGGCACACCGGGGAGCTGTTTTTT. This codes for CASSVRPGLAGHTGELFF.

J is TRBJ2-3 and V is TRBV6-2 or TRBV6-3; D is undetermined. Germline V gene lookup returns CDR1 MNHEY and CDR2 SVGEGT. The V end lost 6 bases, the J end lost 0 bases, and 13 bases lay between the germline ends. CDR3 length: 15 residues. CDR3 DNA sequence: TGTGCCAGCAGACCCTCGTTGCCCAGCACAGATACGCAGTATTTT. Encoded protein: CASRPSLPSTDTQYF.

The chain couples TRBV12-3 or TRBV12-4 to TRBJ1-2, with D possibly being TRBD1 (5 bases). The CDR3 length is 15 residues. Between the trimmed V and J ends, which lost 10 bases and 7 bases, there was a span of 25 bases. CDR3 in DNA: TGTGCCACTCCCCTCTCGGGCAGGGAGGGCCGTGGCTACACCTTC. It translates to CATPLSGREGRGYTF.

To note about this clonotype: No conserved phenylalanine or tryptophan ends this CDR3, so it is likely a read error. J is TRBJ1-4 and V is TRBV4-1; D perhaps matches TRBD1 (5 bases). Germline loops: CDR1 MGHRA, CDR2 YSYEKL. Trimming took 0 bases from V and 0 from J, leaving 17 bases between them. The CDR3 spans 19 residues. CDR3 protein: CASSQEFSLAGPTNEKLFS. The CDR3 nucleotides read TGCGCCAGCAGCCAAGAATTTTCCCTAGCGGGACCAACTAATGAAAAACTGTTTTCT.

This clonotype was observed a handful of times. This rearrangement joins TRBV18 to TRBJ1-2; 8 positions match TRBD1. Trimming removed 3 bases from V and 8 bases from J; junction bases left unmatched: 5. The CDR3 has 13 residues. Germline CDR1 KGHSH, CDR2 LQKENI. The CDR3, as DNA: TGTGCCAGCTCACCGGACAGGGAGGACGGCTACACCTTC. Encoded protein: CASSPDREDGYTF. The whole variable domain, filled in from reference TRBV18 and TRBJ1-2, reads NAGVMQNPRHLVRRRGQEARLRCSPMKGHSHVYWYRQLPEEGLKFMVYLQKENIIDESGMPKERFSAEFPKEGPSILRIQQVVRGDSAAYFCASSPDREDGYTFGSGTRLTVV.

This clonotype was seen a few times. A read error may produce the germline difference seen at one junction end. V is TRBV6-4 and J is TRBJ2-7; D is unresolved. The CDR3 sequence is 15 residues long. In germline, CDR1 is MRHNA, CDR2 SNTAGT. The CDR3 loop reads CASSDSQPQSCEQYF. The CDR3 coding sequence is TGTGCCAGCAGTGACTCACAGCCCCAGTCCTGCGAGCAGTACTTC.

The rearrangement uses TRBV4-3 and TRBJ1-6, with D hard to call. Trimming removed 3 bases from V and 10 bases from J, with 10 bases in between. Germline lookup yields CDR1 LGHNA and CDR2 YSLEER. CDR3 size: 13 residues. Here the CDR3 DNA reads TGCGCCAGCAGCCACGATCCGGAATCACCCCTCCACTTT. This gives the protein CASSHDPESPLHF.

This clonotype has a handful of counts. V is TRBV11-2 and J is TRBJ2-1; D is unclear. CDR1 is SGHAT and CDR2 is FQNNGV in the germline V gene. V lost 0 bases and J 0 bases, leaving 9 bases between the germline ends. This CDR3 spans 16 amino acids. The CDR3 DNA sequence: TGTGCCAGCAGCTTAGATCCCGGTCGCTCCTACAATGAGCAGTTCTTC. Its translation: CASSLDPGRSYNEQFF.

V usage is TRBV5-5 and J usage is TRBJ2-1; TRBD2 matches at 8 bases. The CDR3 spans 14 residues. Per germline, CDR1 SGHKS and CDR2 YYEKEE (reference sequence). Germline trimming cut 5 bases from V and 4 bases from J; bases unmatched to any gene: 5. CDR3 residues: CASRGGGRYNEQFF. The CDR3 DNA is TGTGCCAGCAGAGGCGGGGGGCGTTACAATGAGCAGTTCTTC.

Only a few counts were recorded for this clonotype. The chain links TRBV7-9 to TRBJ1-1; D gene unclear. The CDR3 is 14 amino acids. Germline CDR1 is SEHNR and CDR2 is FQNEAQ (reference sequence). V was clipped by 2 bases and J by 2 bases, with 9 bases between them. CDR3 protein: CASSLLDPNTEAFF. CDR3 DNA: TGTGCCAGCAGCTTATTGGATCCCAACACTGAAGCTTTCTTT.

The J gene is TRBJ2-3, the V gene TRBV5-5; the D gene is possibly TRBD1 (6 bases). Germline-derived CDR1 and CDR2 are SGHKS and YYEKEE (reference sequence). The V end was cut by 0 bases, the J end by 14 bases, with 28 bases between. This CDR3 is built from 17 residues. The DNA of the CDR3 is TGTGCCAGCAGCTTGGGCGAGTTCAGGACAGTCTCCTCGGGTGGGTATTTT. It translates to CASSLGEFRTVSSGGYF.

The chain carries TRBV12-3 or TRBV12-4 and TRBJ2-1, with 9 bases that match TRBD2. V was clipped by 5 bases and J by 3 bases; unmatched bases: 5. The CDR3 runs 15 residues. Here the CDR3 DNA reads TGTGCCAGCAGTAGGACTAGCGCTTTCTACAATGAGCAGTTCTTC. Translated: CASSRTSAFYNEQFF.

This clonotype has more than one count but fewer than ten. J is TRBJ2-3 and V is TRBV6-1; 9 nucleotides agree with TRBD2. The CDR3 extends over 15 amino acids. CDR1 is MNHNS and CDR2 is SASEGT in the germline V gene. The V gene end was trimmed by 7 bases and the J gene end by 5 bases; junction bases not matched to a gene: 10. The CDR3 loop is CASTRLAGSGDTQYF. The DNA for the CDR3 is TGTGCCAGCACCCGCCTAGCGGGGTCCGGAGATACGCAGTATTTT.

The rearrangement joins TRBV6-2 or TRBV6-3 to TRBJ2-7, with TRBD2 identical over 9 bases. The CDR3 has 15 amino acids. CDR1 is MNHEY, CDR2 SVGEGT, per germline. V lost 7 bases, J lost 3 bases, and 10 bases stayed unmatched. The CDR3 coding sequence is TGTGCCAGCAACACGGTATGGCGGGGGGGCTACGAGCAGTACTTC. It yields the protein CASNTVWRGGYEQYF.